This TCR beta chain appears in the sequencing data of a study of OX40 agonist ivuxolimab in advanced cancers. Study summary: The patients got ivuxolimab, which is an agonistic anti-OX40 (CD134) antibody. Recorded diagnoses for dose-escalation patients were hepatocellular carcinoma, melanoma, renal cell or head and neck cancer.

This CDR3 has 12 amino acids. Germline CDR1 ENHRY, CDR2 SYGVKD. V lost 6 bases, J lost 5 bases, and 10 bases lay in between. Generated by immunoSEQ multiplex PCR, the TCRdb table keeps only in-frame clones and is missing some. Among 75,000 to 100,000 clones listed, roughly 93% were seen once. The clonotype originates from an adult with an advanced solid tumor such as melanoma, head and neck, liver or kidney cancer. Here the sequenced sample was CD4+ or CD8+ T cells sorted from blood, taken in a trial of the OX40 agonist ivuxolimab. The chain combines TRBV10-3 with TRBJ1-1; D may be TRBD1 (5 bases). As DNA, the CDR3 is TGTGCCATCAGGGGGCTGGGTACTGAAGCTTTCTTT. Protein sequence: CAIRGLGTEAFF.